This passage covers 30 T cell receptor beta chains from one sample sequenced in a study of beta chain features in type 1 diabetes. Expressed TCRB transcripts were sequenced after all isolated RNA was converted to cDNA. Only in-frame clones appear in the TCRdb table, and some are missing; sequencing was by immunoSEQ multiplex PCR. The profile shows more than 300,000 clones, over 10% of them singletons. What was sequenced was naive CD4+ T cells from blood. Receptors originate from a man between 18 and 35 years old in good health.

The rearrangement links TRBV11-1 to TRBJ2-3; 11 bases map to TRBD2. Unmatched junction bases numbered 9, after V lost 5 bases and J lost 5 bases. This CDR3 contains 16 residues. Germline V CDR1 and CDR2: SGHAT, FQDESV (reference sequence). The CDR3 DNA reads TGTGCCAGCAGCAAGACTAGCGGGATCTTCAGAGATACGCAGTATTTT. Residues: CASSKTSGIFRDTQYF.

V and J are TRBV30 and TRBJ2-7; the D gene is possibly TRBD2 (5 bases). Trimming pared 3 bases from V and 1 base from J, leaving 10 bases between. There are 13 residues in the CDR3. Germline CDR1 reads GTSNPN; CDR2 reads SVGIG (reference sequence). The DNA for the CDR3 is TGTGCCTGGAGAGGAGGAGCATCCTACGAGCAGTACTTC. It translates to CAWRGGASYEQYF.

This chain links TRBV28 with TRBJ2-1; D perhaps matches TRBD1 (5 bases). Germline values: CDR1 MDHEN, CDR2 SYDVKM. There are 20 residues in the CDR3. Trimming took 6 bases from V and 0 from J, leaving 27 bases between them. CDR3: CASSTLSQGWFRSSYNEQFF. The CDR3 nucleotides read TGTGCCAGCAGCACCTTGAGTCAGGGTTGGTTCCGTAGCTCCTACAATGAGCAGTTCTTC.

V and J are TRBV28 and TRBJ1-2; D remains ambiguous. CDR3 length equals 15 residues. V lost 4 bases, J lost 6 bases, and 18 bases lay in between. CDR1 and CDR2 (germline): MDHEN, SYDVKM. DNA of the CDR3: TGTGCCAGCAGTTCCCCACCGACACGAAACAATGGCTACACCTTC. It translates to CASSSPPTRNNGYTF.

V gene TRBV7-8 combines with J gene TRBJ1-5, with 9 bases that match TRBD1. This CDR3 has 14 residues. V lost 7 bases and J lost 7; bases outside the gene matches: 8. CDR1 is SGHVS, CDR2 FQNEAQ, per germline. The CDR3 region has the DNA TGTGCCAGCACACAGGGGGCCGCCTGGCAGCCCCAGCATTTT. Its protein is CASTQGAAWQPQHF.

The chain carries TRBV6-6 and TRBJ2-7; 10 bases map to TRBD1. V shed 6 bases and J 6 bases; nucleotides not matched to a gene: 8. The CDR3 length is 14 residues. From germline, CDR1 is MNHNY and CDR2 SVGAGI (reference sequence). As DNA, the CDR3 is TGTGCCAGCAGAACCGGGACAGGGGTGGGCGAGCAGTACTTC. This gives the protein CASRTGTGVGEQYF.

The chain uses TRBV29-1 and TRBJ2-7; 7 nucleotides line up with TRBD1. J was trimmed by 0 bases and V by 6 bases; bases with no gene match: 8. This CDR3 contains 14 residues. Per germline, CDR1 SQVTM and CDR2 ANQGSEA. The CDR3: CSVGTADSSYEQYF. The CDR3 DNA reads TGCAGCGTGGGGACAGCTGATAGCTCCTACGAGCAGTACTTC.

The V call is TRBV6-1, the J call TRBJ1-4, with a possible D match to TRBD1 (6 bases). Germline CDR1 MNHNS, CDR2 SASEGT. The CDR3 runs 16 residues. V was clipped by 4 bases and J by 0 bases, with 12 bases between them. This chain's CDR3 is CASSGTSGATNEKLFF. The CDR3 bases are TGTGCCAGCAGTGGAACCTCAGGGGCAACTAATGAAAAACTGTTTTTT.

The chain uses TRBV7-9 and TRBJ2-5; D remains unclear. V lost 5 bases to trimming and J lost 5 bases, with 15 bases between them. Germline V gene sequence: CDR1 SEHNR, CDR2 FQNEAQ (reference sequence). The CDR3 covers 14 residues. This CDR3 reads CASSVNSNEETQYF. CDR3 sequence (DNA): TGTGCCAGCAGCGTCAATTCCAACGAGGAGACCCAGTACTTC.

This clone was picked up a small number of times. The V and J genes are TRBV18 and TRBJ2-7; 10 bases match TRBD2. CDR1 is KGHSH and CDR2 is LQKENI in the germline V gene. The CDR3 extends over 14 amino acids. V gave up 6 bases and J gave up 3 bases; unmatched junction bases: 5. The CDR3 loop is CASSPSGRNYEQYF. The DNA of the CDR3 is TGTGCCAGCTCGCCTAGCGGGAGAAACTACGAGCAGTACTTC. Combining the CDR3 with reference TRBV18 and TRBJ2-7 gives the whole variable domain NAGVMQNPRHLVRRRGQEARLRCSPMKGHSHVYWYRQLPEEGLKFMVYLQKENIIDESGMPKERFSAEFPKEGPSILRIQQVVRGDSAAYFCASSPSGRNYEQYFGPGTRLTVT.

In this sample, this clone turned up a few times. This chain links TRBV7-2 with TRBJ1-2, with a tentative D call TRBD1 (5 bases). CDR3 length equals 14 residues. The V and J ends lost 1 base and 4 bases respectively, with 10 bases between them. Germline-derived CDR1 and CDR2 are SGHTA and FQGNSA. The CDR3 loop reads CASSLVTEGYGYTF. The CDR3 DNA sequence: TGTGCCAGCAGCTTAGTGACAGAAGGCTATGGCTACACCTTC.

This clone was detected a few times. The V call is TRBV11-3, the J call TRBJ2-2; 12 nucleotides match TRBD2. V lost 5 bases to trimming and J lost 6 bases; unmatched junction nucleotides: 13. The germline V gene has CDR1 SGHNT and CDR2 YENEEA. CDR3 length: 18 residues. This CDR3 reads CASSLGLAGNPPPGELFF. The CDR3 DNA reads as TGTGCCAGCAGCCTAGGACTAGCGGGGAACCCTCCTCCCGGGGAGCTGTTTTTT.

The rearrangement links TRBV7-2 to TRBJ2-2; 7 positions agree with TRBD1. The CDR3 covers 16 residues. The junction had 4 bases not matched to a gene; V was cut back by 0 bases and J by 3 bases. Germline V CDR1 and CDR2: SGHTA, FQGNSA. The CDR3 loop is CASSLARGLDTGELFF. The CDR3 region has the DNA TGTGCCAGCAGCTTAGCCAGGGGGTTAGACACCGGGGAGCTGTTTTTT.

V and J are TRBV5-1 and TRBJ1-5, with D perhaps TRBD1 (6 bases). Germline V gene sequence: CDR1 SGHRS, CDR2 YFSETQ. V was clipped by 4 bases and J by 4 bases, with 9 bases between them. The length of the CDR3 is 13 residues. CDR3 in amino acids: CASSVGTNQPQHF. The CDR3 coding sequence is TGCGCCAGCAGCGTCGGGACAAATCAGCCCCAGCATTTT.

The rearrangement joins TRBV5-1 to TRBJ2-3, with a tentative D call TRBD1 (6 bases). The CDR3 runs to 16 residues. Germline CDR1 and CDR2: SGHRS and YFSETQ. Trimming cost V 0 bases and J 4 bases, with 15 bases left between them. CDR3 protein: CASSLEDGGRADTQYF. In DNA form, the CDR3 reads TGCGCCAGCAGCTTGGAGGATGGGGGCAGGGCAGATACGCAGTATTTT.

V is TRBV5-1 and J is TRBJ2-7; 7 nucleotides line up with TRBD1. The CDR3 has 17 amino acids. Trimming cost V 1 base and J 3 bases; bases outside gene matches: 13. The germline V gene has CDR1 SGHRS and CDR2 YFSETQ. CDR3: CASSLRGKGGLSYEQYF. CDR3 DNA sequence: TGCGCCAGCAGCTTGAGGGGAAAAGGGGGCTTAAGCTACGAGCAGTACTTC. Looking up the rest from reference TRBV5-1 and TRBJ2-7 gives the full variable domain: KAGVTQTPRYLIKTRGQQVTLSCSPISGHRSVSWYQQTPGQGLQFLFEYFSETQRNKGNFPGRFSGRQFSNSRSEMNVSTLELGDSALYLCASSLRGKGGLSYEQYFGPGTRLTVT.

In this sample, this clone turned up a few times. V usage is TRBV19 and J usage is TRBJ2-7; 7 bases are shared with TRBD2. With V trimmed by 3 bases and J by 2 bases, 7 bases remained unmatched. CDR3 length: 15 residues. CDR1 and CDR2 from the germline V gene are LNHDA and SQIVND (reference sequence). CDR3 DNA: TGTGCCAGTAGTATCTCGGGAGGACTTACCTACGAGCAGTACTTC. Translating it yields CASSISGGLTYEQYF.

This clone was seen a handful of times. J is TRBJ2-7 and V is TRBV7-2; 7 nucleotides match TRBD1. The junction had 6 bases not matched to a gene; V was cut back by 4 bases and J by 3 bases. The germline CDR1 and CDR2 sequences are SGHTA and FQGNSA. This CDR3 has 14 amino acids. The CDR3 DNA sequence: TGTGCCAGCAGCTCGGGACAGTTATTCTACGAGCAGTACTTC. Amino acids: CASSSGQLFYEQYF.

The CDR3 DNA is TGTGCCAGCAGCTTGATACGGGGGGACGCGTTTGAGCAGTACTTC. Its protein is CASSLIRGDAFEQYF. J is TRBJ2-7 and V is TRBV11-2; TRBD2 agrees at 7 bases. The V gene's germline CDR1 is SGHAT and CDR2 FQNNGV. The CDR3 sequence is 15 residues long. The trim removed 3 bases at V and 7 bases at J, leaving 12 bases unmatched.

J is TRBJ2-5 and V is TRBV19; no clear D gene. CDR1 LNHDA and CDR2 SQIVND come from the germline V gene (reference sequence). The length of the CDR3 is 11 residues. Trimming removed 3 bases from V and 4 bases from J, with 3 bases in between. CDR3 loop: CASSILETQYF. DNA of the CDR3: TGTGCCAGTAGTATCTTAGAGACCCAGTACTTC.

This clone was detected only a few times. In nucleotides, the CDR3 is TGTGCCAGCAGCCTCGACAGGGTTCGCAATCAGCCCCAGCATTTT. It is translated as CASSLDRVRNQPQHF. The chain recombines TRBV28 with TRBJ1-5; 7 nucleotides line up with TRBD1. Germline assignment: CDR1 MDHEN and CDR2 SYDVKM. The length of the CDR3 is 15 residues. V shed 6 bases, J shed 2 bases, and the junction held 7 bases outside the gene matches.

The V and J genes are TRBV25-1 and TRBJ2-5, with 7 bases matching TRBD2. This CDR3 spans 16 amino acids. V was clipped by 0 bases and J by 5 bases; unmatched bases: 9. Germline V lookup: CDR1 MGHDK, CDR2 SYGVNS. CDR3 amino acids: CASSEYRGGALETQYF. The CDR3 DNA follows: TGTGCCAGCAGTGAATATCGGGGAGGGGCTCTGGAGACCCAGTACTTC.

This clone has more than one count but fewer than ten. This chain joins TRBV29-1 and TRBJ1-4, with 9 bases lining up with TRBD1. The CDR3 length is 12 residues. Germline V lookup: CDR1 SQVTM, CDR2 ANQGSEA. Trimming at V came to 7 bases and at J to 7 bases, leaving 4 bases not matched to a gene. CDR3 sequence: CSAGTGTEKLFF. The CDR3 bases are TGCAGCGCCGGGACAGGGACTGAAAAACTGTTTTTT. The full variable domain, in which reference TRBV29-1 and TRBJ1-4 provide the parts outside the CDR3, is SAVISQKPSRDICQRGTSLTIQCQVDSQVTMMFWYRQQPGQSLTLIATANQGSEATYESGFVIDKFPISRPNLTFSTLTVSNMSPEDSSIYLCSAGTGTEKLFFGSGTQLSVL.

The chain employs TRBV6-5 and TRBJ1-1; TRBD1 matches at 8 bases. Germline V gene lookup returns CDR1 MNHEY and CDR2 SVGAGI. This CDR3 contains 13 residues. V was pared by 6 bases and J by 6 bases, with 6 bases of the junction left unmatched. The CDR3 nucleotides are TGTGCCAGCAGGCCGGACAGGGACGCTGAAGCTTTCTTT. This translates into CASRPDRDAEAFF.

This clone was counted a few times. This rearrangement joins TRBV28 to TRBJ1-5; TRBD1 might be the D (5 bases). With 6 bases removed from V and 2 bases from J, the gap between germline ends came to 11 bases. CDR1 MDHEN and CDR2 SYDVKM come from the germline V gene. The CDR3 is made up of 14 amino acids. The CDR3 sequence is CASSPGGGNQPQHF. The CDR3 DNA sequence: TGTGCCAGCAGCCCCGGGGGAGGCAATCAGCCCCAGCATTTT.

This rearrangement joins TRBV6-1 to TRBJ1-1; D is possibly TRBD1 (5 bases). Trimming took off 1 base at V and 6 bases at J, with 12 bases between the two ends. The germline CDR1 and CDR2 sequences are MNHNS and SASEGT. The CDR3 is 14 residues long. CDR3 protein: CASSEVGGGAEAFF. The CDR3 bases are TGTGCCAGCAGTGAAGTGGGGGGAGGGGCTGAAGCTTTCTTT.

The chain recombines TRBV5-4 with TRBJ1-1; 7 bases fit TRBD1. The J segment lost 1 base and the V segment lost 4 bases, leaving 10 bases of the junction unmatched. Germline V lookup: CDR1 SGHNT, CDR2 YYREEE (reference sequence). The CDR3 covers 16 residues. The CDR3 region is CASSPLLTGSNTEAFF. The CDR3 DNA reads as TGTGCCAGCAGCCCTCTTCTGACAGGGTCGAACACTGAAGCTTTCTTT.

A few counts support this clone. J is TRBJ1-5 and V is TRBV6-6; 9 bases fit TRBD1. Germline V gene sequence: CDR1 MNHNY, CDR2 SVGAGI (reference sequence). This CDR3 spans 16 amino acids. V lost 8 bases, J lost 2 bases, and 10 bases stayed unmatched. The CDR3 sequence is CASGTGFAGGNQPQHF. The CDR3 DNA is TGTGCCAGCGGGACAGGGTTCGCTGGCGGCAATCAGCCCCAGCATTTT.

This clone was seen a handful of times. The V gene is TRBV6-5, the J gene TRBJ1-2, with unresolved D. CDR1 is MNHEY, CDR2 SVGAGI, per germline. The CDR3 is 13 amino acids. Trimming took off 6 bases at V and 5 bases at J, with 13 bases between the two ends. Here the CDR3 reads CASSSRLSYGYTF. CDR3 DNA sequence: TGTGCCAGCAGCTCCAGGTTAAGTTATGGCTACACCTTC.

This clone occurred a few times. Written as DNA, the CDR3 is TGTGCCAGCAGTGACGGAGGACAGGGAAGTCAGCCCCAGCATTTT. Its translation: CASSDGGQGSQPQHF. The rearrangement joins TRBV2 to TRBJ1-5; 8 positions match TRBD1. The CDR3 runs 15 residues. Germline V gene data show CDR1 as SNHLY and CDR2 as FYNNEI. J was trimmed by 6 bases and V by 3 bases; bases with no gene match: 7.